The 11 T cell receptor beta chains in this list originate from one sample, sequenced in a study of radiotherapy plus CTLA-4 blockade in lung cancer. Data came from immunoSEQ multiplex PCR; TCRdb stores just in-frame clones and leaves some out. This table has about 24,000 clones, 60% to 85% appearing once. The source was peripheral blood, collected from a patient treated with radiotherapy plus ipilimumab. The receptors derive from a human donor with non-small cell lung cancer whose response to radiotherapy plus ipilimumab could not be evaluated.

This rearrangement joins TRBV5-1 to TRBJ1-1; a weak D match, TRBD1 (5 bases). The germline V and J ends were trimmed by 3 bases and 2 bases, with 17 bases remaining between them. The CDR3 length is 16 residues. CDR1 SGHRS and CDR2 YFSETQ come from the germline V gene. The DNA for the CDR3 is TGCGCCAGCAGCTCAACGACAGATATGATAAACACTGAAGCTTTCTTT. Protein: CASSSTTDMINTEAFF. Complete variable domain (other parts from reference TRBV5-1 and TRBJ1-1): KAGVTQTPRYLIKTRGQQVTLSCSPISGHRSVSWYQQTPGQGLQFLFEYFSETQRNKGNFPGRFSGRQFSNSRSEMNVSTLELGDSALYLCASSSTTDMINTEAFFGQGTRLTVV.

This clone was recorded only once. The chain has TRBV9 and TRBJ1-5; unclear D gene. The germline V gene has CDR1 SGDLS and CDR2 YYNGEE. V was clipped by 4 bases and J by 3 bases, with 8 bases between them. The length of the CDR3 is 13 residues. In nucleotides, the CDR3 is TGTGCCAGCAGCTCCCACATCAATCAGCCCCAGCATTTT. Protein sequence: CASSSHINQPQHF. Combining the CDR3 with reference TRBV9 and TRBJ1-5 gives the whole variable domain DSGVTQTPKHLITATGQRVTLRCSPRSGDLSVYWYQQSLDQGLQFLIQYYNGEERAKGNILERFSAQQFPDLHSELNLSSLELGDSALYFCASSSHINQPQHFGDGTRLSIL.

This clone came up once. The chain has TRBV5-1 and TRBJ2-5; maybe TRBD1 (5 bases). The CDR3 has 16 residues. Per the germline V gene, CDR1 is SGHRS and CDR2 is YFSETQ. V dropped 4 bases and J dropped 0 bases, with 16 bases sitting between them. CDR3 bases: TGCGCCAGCAGCCCGTTTGGACGACAGTACCAAGAGACCCAGTACTTC. Protein: CASSPFGRQYQETQYF. Full variable domain (rest looked up from reference TRBV5-1 and TRBJ2-5): KAGVTQTPRYLIKTRGQQVTLSCSPISGHRSVSWYQQTPGQGLQFLFEYFSETQRNKGNFPGRFSGRQFSNSRSEMNVSTLELGDSALYLCASSPFGRQYQETQYFGPGTRLLVL.

The chain couples TRBV15 to TRBJ2-1, with D hard to call. The CDR3 runs to 15 residues. Per germline, CDR1 LNHNV and CDR2 YYDKDF (reference sequence). The ends were cut back, 7 bases at V and 1 base at J, with 14 bases in the middle. CDR3 protein: CATTDSFLSYNEQFF. The CDR3 DNA follows: TGTGCCACCACCGATAGTTTCTTGTCCTACAATGAGCAGTTCTTC.

Comment on this clone: An end of the junction differs from the germline gene, which may be a read error. The J gene is TRBJ1-2, the V gene TRBV5-4; TRBD1 might be the D (5 bases). The CDR3 has 16 residues. Per germline, CDR1 SGHNT and CDR2 YYREEE (reference sequence). The DNA of the CDR3 is TGTGCCAGCAGCTTAAAAGGGGCAGGACCTAAGTATGGCTACACCTTC. Protein sequence: CASSLKGAGPKYGYTF.

The chain couples TRBV2 to TRBJ2-5; TRBD2 is a possible D gene (6 bases). Germline values: CDR1 SNHLY, CDR2 FYNNEI. V was shortened by 4 bases and J by 3 bases, with 12 bases between the two germline ends. CDR3 length: 14 residues. CDR3 region: CASSVGGGKETQYF. The DNA for the CDR3 is TGTGCCAGCAGTGTTGGCGGAGGGAAAGAGACCCAGTACTTC.

The CDR3 loop is CASSLQQETQYF. DNA of the CDR3: TGTGCCAGCAGTTTACAGCAAGAGACCCAGTACTTC. The J gene is TRBJ2-5, the V gene TRBV28; D is undetermined. V lost 2 bases, J lost 2 bases, and 3 bases lay in between. Germline CDR1 reads MDHEN; CDR2 reads SYDVKM. CDR3 size: 12 residues.

This chain joins TRBV6-1 and TRBJ2-2; D perhaps matches TRBD2 (6 bases). The CDR3 is made up of 14 amino acids. Germline-derived CDR1 and CDR2 are MNHNS and SASEGT. V gave up 3 bases and J gave up 7 bases, with 12 bases separating them. The CDR3 region is CASSDNRRDGELFF. The CDR3 DNA is TGTGCCAGCAGTGATAACAGGAGGGACGGGGAGCTGTTTTTT.

The chain uses TRBV5-4 and TRBJ2-7; 12 positions agree with TRBD1. V shed 3 bases, J shed 8 bases, and the junction held 6 bases outside the gene matches. The germline V gene has CDR1 SGHNT and CDR2 YYREEE (reference sequence). The CDR3 contains 14 residues. The CDR3 DNA sequence: TGTGCCAGCAGCTACCCGGGACAGGGGGCTCAGCAGTACTTC. As protein: CASSYPGQGAQQYF.

This clone showed up just once. The chain uses TRBV10-2 and TRBJ1-5; D might be TRBD1 (5 bases). Germline V gene lookup returns CDR1 WSHSY and CDR2 SAAADI. The CDR3 totals 17 residues. The germline V and J ends were trimmed by 6 bases and 5 bases, with 23 bases remaining between them. The CDR3 DNA sequence: TGCGCCAGCAGGTTGGTGGCAGGGTATCCCCCTGATCAGCCCCAGCATTTT. It specifies CASRLVAGYPPDQPQHF.

The chain has TRBV5-1 and TRBJ2-3; 8 positions agree with TRBD2. Trimming cost V 5 bases and J 2 bases; bases outside gene matches: 10. Germline V CDR1 and CDR2: SGHRS, YFSETQ. The CDR3 is 16 residues long. The DNA of the CDR3 is TGCGCCAGCAGTCCGACTAGCGCGTCATACACAGATACGCAGTATTTT. It translates to CASSPTSASYTDTQYF.